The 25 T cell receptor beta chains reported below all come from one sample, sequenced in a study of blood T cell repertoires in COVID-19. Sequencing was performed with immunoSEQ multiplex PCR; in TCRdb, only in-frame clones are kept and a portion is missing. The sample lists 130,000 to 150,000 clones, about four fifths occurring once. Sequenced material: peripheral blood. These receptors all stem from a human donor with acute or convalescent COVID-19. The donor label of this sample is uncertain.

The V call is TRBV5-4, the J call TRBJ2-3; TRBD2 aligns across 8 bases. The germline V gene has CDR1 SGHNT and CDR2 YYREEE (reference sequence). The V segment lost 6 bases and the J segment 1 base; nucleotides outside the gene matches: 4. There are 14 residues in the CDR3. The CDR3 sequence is CASTPGLGTDTQYF. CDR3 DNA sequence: TGTGCCAGCACCCCGGGACTAGGCACAGATACGCAGTATTTT. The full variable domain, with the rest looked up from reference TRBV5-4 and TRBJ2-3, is ETGVTQSPTHLIKTRGQQVTLRCSSQSGHNTVSWYQQALGQGPQFIFQYYREEENGRGNFPPRFSGLQFPNYSSELNVNALELDDSALYLCASTPGLGTDTQYFGPGTRLTVL.

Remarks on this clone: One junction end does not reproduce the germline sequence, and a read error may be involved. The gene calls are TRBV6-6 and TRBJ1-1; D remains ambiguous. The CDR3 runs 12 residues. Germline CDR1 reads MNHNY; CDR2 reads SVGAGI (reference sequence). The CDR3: CASNHGNAEAFF. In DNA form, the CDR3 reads TGTGCCAGCAATCACGGGAACGCTGAAGCTTTCTTT.

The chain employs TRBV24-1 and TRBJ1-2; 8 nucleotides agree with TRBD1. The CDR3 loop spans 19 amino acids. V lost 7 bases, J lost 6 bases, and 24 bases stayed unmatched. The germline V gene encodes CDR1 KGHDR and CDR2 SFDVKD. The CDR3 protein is CATSPAGRAGTGRENGYTF. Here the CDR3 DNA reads TGTGCCACCAGCCCGGCGGGTCGAGCGGGGACAGGACGGGAGAATGGCTACACCTTC.

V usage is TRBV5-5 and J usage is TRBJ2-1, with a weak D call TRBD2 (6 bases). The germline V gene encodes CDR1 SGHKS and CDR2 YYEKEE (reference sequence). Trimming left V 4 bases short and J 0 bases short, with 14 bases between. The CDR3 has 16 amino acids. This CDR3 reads CASSPGGQLSYNEQFF. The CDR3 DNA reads TGTGCCAGCAGCCCCGGAGGGCAACTCTCCTACAATGAGCAGTTCTTC.

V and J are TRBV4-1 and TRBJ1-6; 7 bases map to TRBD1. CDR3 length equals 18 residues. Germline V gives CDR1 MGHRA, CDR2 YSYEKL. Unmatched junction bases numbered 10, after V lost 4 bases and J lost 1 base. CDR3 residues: CASSLREGGESYNSPLHF. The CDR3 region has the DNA TGCGCCAGCAGCCTAAGGGAAGGGGGCGAATCCTATAATTCACCCCTCCACTTT.

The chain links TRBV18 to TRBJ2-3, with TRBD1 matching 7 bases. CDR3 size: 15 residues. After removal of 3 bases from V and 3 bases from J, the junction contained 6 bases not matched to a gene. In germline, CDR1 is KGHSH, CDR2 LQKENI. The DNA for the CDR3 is TGTGCCAGCTCACCGCGACAGGGACAGACAGATACGCAGTATTTT. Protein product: CASSPRQGQTDTQYF.

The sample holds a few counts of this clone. CDR3: CASSPSGPDQPQHF. In DNA form, the CDR3 reads TGTGCCAGCAGCCCTTCAGGCCCGGATCAGCCCCAGCATTTT. V gene TRBV3-1 (or the pseudogene TRBV3-2) combines with J gene TRBJ1-5; unclear D gene. The CDR3 is made up of 14 amino acids. Germline lookup yields CDR1 LGHDT and CDR2 YNNKEL (reference sequence). The germline V and J ends were trimmed by 4 bases and 5 bases, with 12 bases remaining between them.

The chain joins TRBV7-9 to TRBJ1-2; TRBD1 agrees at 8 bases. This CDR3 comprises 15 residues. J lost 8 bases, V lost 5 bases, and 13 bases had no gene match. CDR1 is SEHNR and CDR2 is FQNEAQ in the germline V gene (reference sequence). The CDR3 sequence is CASSRAGDRLMGYTF. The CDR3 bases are TGTGCCAGCAGCCGTGCGGGGGACAGGTTGATGGGCTACACCTTC. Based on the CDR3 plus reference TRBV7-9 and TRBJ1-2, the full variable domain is DTGVSQNPRHKITKRGQNVTFRCDPISEHNRLYWYRQTLGQGPEFLTYFQNEAQLEKSRLLSDRFSAERPKGSFSTLEIQRTEQGDSAMYLCASSRAGDRLMGYTFGSGTRLTVV.

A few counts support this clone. CDR3 sequence: CASISYSGGSLHF. The DNA of the CDR3 is TGTGCCAGCATCTCGTACTCGGGAGGGAGCCTCCACTTT. J is TRBJ1-6 and V is TRBV12-3 or TRBV12-4; no clear D. The V and J ends lost 7 bases and 15 bases respectively, with 19 bases between them. This CDR3 region has 13 residues.

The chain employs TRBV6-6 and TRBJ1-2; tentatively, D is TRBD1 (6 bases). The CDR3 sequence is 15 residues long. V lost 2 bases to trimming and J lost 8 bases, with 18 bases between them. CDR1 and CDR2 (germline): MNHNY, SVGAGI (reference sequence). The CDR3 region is CASSYGAGDTLGYTF. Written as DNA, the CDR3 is TGTGCCAGCAGTTACGGCGCAGGGGATACCTTGGGCTACACCTTC.

DNA of the CDR3: TGTGCCAGCAGCCCCCCCCGGGCTGCGGGGAACACCATATATTTT. It is translated as CASSPPRAAGNTIYF. This chain connects TRBV7-2 to TRBJ1-3, with unresolved D. The CDR3 runs 15 residues. Germline CDR1 is SGHTA and CDR2 is FQGNSA. The V gene lost 5 bases and the J gene lost 7 bases, with 18 bases spanning the gap.

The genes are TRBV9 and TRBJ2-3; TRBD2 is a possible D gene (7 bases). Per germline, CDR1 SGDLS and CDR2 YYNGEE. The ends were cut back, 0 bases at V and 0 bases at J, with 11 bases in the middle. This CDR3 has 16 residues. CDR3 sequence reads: CASSVGGGLSTDTQYF. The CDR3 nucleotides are TGTGCCAGCAGCGTAGGCGGGGGCCTTAGCACAGATACGCAGTATTTT.

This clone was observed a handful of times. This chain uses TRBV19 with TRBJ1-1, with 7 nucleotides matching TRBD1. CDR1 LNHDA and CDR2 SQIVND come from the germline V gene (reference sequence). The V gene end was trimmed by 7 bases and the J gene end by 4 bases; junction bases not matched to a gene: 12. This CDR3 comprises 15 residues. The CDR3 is CASTDRAGRATEAFF. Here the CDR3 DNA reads TGTGCCAGTACCGACAGGGCGGGAAGGGCCACTGAAGCTTTCTTT.

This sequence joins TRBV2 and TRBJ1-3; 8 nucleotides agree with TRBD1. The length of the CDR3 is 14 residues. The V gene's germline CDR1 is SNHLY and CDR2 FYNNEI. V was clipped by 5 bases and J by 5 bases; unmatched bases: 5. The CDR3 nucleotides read TGTGCCAGCAGTCCACAGGGGGTACGAAACACCATATATTTT. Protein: CASSPQGVRNTIYF.

In DNA form, the CDR3 reads TGTGCCAGCAGCCCAGCGGGGCGGGGCGGCGAGCAGTACTTC. Protein product: CASSPAGRGGEQYF. The rearrangement uses TRBV5-4 and TRBJ2-7; 7 bases are shared with TRBD2. V was pared by 4 bases and J by 6 bases, with 10 bases of the junction left unmatched. CDR1 SGHNT and CDR2 YYREEE come from the germline V gene (reference sequence). The CDR3 runs to 14 residues.

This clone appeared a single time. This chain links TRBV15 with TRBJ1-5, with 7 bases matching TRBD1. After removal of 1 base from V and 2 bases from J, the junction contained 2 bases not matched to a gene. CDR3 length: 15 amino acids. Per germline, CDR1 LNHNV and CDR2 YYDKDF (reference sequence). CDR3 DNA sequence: TGTGCCACCAGCAGAGCCGGACAGGGCAATCAGCCCCAGCATTTT. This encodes CATSRAGQGNQPQHF.

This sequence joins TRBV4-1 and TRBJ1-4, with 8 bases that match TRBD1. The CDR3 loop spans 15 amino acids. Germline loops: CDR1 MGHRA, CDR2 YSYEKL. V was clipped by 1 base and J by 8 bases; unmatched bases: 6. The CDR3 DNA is TGCGCCAGCAGCCAAGGAGACAGGGGTTGGGAAAAACTGTTTTTT. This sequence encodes CASSQGDRGWEKLFF.

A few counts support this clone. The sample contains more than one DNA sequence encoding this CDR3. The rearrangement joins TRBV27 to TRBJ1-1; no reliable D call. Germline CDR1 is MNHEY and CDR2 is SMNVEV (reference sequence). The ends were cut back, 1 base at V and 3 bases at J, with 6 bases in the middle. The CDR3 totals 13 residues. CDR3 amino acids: CASSLYGDTEAFF. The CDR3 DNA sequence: TGTGCCAGCAGTTTATACGGGGACACTGAAGCTTTCTTT.

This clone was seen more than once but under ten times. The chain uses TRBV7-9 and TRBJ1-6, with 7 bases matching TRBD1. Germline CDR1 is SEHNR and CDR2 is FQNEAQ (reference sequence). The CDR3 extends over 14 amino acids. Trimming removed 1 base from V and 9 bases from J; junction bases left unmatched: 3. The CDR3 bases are TGTGCCAGCAGCTTAGGACAGGGTATTTCACCCCTCCACTTT. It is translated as CASSLGQGISPLHF.

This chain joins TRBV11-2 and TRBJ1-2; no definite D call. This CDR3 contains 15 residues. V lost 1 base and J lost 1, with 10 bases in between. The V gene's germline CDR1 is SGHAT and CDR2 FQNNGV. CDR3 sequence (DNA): TGTGCCAGCAGCTTAGCGGCGGGGTTTAACTATGGCTACACCTTC. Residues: CASSLAAGFNYGYTF.

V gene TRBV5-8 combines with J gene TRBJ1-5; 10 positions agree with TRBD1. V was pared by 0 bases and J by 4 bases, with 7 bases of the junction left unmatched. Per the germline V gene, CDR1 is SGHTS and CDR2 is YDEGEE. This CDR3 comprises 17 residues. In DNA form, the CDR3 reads TGTGCCAGCAGCTTGGCCGGACAGGGGGGTAGTAATCAGCCCCAGCATTTT. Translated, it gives CASSLAGQGGSNQPQHF.

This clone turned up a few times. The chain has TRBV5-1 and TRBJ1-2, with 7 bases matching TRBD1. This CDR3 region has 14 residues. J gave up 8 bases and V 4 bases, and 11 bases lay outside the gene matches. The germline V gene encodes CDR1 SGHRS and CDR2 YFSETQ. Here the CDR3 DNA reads TGCGCCAGCAGCCCATTACAGGGGAGGAACGGCTACACCTTC. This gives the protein CASSPLQGRNGYTF.

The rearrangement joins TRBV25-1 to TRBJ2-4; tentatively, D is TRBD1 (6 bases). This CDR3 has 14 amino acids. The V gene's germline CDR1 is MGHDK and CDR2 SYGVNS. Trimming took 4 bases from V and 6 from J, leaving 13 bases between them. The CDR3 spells CASSARGSINIQYF. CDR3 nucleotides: TGTGCCAGCAGTGCGAGGGGGAGTATAAACATTCAGTACTTC. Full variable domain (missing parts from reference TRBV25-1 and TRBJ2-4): EADIYQTPRYLVIGTGKKITLECSQTMGHDKMYWYQQDPGMELHLIHYSYGVNSTEKGDLSSESTVSRIRTEHFPLTLESARPSHTSQYLCASSARGSINIQYFGAGTRLSVL.

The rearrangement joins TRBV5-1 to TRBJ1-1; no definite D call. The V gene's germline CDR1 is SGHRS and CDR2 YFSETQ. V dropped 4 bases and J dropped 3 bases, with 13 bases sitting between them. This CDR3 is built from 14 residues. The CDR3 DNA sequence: TGCGCCAGCAGCCCGTGGACTTTCTACACTGAAGCTTTCTTT. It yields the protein CASSPWTFYTEAFF.

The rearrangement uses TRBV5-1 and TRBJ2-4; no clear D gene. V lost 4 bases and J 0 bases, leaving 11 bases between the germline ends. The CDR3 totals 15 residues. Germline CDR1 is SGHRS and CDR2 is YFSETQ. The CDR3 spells CASSPDTLAKNIQYF. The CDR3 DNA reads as TGCGCCAGCAGCCCAGACACCCTAGCCAAAAACATTCAGTACTTC.